The 21 T cell receptor beta chains below were found in one sample sequenced in a study of blood T cell repertoires in COVID-19. Clones were read by immunoSEQ multiplex PCR, and TCRdb kept only the in-frame ones, dropping some. The data contain 110,000 to 150,000 clones, 65% to 80% of them singletons. Sequences were obtained from peripheral blood. The receptors come from a man of 80 years or more with acute or convalescent COVID-19.

This chain joins TRBV5-1 and TRBJ2-2; tentatively, D is TRBD1 (6 bases). Germline V gives CDR1 SGHRS, CDR2 YFSETQ. This CDR3 region has 15 residues. The germline V and J ends were trimmed by 7 bases and 2 bases, with 15 bases remaining between them. The CDR3 reads CASSEQGYNTGELFF. For the CDR3, the DNA is TGCGCCAGCTCCGAGCAGGGGTACAACACCGGGGAGCTGTTTTTT. Complete variable domain (other parts from reference TRBV5-1 and TRBJ2-2): KAGVTQTPRYLIKTRGQQVTLSCSPISGHRSVSWYQQTPGQGLQFLFEYFSETQRNKGNFPGRFSGRQFSNSRSEMNVSTLELGDSALYLCASSEQGYNTGELFFGEGSRLTVL.

This clone appeared a few times. As DNA, the CDR3 is TGTGCCAGCAGCCGGGGGGTCGGGTACCTGCAGCCCCAGCATTTT. This codes for CASSRGVGYLQPQHF. The J gene is TRBJ1-5, the V gene TRBV5-6, with D maybe TRBD1 (5 bases). V was trimmed by 4 bases and J by 7 bases, leaving 18 bases between them. Germline loops: CDR1 SGHDT, CDR2 YYEEEE. This CDR3 is 15 amino acids long.

This clone was found a few times. The rearrangement joins TRBV27 to TRBJ2-7; 10 bases line up with TRBD1. V shed 3 bases and J 0 bases; nucleotides not matched to a gene: 8. Per the germline V gene, CDR1 is MNHEY and CDR2 is SMNVEV (reference sequence). This CDR3 spans 17 amino acids. CDR3 residues: CASSFGLGTGVSYEQYF. The CDR3 nucleotides are TGTGCCAGCAGTTTTGGGTTGGGGACAGGGGTCTCCTACGAGCAGTACTTC.

The chain joins TRBV4-1 to TRBJ2-2, with a weak D call TRBD2 (5 bases). The CDR3 is made up of 15 amino acids. V was cut by 0 bases and J by 6 bases, with 11 bases left in between. Per the germline V gene, CDR1 is MGHRA and CDR2 is YSYEKL. In DNA form, the CDR3 reads TGCGCCAGCAGCCAAGATCGGGGTGGGTCCGGGGAGCTGTTTTTT. It specifies CASSQDRGGSGELFF.

A word on this clone: Other DNA sequences within the sample encode an identical CDR3. The chain is built from TRBV28 and TRBJ2-2; a possible D gene is TRBD2 (5 bases). Germline CDR1 and CDR2: MDHEN and SYDVKM. V gave up 6 bases and J gave up 5 bases, with 7 bases separating them. The CDR3 contains 12 residues. The CDR3 DNA sequence: TGTGCCAGCAGGCGGGTTACCGGGGAGCTGTTTTTT. Its translation: CASRRVTGELFF.

This chain joins TRBV6-2 or TRBV6-3 and TRBJ1-1, with a possible D match to TRBD1 (6 bases). Trimming shortened V by 5 bases and J by 9 bases, and 13 bases separated the two germline ends. The length of the CDR3 is 12 residues. Germline CDR1 reads MNHEY; CDR2 reads SVGEGT. The CDR3 sequence is CASSGGGQKAFF. In nucleotides, the CDR3 is TGTGCCAGCAGTGGGGGGGGGCAAAAAGCTTTCTTT.

The V call is TRBV28, the J call TRBJ1-3, with 7 bases fitting TRBD1. The CDR3 contains 14 residues. The J segment lost 1 base and the V segment lost 6 bases, leaving 3 bases of the junction unmatched. Germline V gives CDR1 MDHEN, CDR2 SYDVKM. The CDR3 DNA sequence: TGTGCCAGCAGCGGGACAGCTTCTGGAAACACCATATATTTT. The encoded protein is CASSGTASGNTIYF.

V is TRBV7-9 and J is TRBJ1-4; D is unclear. The V gene's germline CDR1 is SEHNR and CDR2 FQNEAQ (reference sequence). The germline V and J ends were trimmed by 1 base and 8 bases, with 14 bases remaining between them. This CDR3 spans 15 amino acids. The chain's CDR3 is CASSLGGLIEEKLFF. DNA of the CDR3: TGTGCCAGCAGCTTAGGAGGGCTAATTGAGGAAAAACTGTTTTTT.

CDR3 nucleotides: TGTGCCAGCAGCTTAATGGCGGCGGGGCTCCAAGAGACCCAGTACTTC. Translation gives CASSLMAAGLQETQYF. This chain links TRBV7-2 with TRBJ2-5; D is possibly TRBD2 (6 bases). Trimming left V 2 bases short and J 1 base short, with 14 bases between. CDR1 is SGHTA and CDR2 is FQGNSA in the germline V gene. This CDR3 has 16 amino acids.

This chain connects TRBV3-1 (or the pseudogene TRBV3-2) to TRBJ2-2; D remains ambiguous. Germline values: CDR1 LGHDT, CDR2 YNNKEL (reference sequence). The CDR3 runs 13 residues. V was cut by 7 bases and J by 1 base, with 7 bases left in between. The CDR3 reads CASTVLNTGELFF. In DNA form, the CDR3 reads TGTGCCAGCACGGTGCTGAACACCGGGGAGCTGTTTTTT.

The chain couples TRBV12-3 or TRBV12-4 to TRBJ1-1; no clear D gene. Trimming took off 5 bases at V and 1 base at J, with 5 bases between the two ends. The CDR3 extends over 12 amino acids. The CDR3 sequence: CASSHGNTEAFF. The CDR3 nucleotides are TGTGCCAGCAGTCACGGGAACACTGAAGCTTTCTTT.

This clone was observed once. The J gene is TRBJ1-2, the V gene TRBV5-4; no reliable D call. The V end was cut by 2 bases, the J end by 6 bases, with 11 bases between. The CDR3 has 13 residues. CDR1 is SGHNT and CDR2 is YYREEE in the germline V gene (reference sequence). CDR3 loop: CASSLVGKDGYTF. For the CDR3, the DNA is TGTGCCAGCAGCTTAGTCGGGAAGGATGGCTACACCTTC.

This clone was observed once. This chain uses TRBV7-9 with TRBJ2-7, with a tentative D call TRBD2 (5 bases). Trimming took 4 bases from V and 1 from J, leaving 11 bases between them. CDR3 size: 14 residues. Germline V CDR1 and CDR2: SEHNR, FQNEAQ (reference sequence). CDR3 amino acids: CASSSRSGSYEQYF. For the CDR3, the DNA is TGTGCCAGCAGCTCGCGATCGGGGTCCTACGAGCAGTACTTC.

The chain joins TRBV25-1 to TRBJ2-3, with 9 bases aligning to TRBD1. After removal of 6 bases from V and 6 bases from J, the junction contained 4 bases not matched to a gene. The CDR3 covers 13 residues. Per germline, CDR1 MGHDK and CDR2 SYGVNS. CDR3 in DNA: TGTGCCAGCAGCAGGACAGGGGCCGATACGCAGTATTTT. Amino acids: CASSRTGADTQYF.

The chain carries TRBV3-1 (or the pseudogene TRBV3-2) and TRBJ1-4; tentative D call: TRBD1 (6 bases). Per the germline V gene, CDR1 is LGHDT and CDR2 is YNNKEL (reference sequence). The ends were cut back, 4 bases at V and 7 bases at J, with 10 bases in the middle. CDR3 length equals 13 residues. CDR3: CASSLQGGEKLFF. The CDR3 region has the DNA TGTGCCAGCAGCCTACAGGGTGGTGAAAAACTGTTTTTT.

Only a few counts were recorded for this clone. J is TRBJ1-1 and V is TRBV5-1, with D possibly being TRBD1 (6 bases). CDR3 size: 15 residues. Germline values: CDR1 SGHRS, CDR2 YFSETQ. V shed 7 bases and J shed 0 bases, with 16 bases lying between them. DNA for the CDR3: TGCGCCAGCCAGGACAGCCAACTTATGAACACTGAAGCTTTCTTT. It encodes CASQDSQLMNTEAFF.

This clone has just one count. One end of the junction is discordant with germline, which a read error may explain. The chain joins TRBV6-4 to TRBJ2-3, with 11 nucleotides matching TRBD2. Germline CDR1 is MRHNA and CDR2 is SNTAGT. The CDR3 consists of 15 residues. CDR3 DNA sequence: TGTGTCAGCAGTGAGGGACTAGCGGACACAGATACGCAGTATTTT. Amino acid sequence: CVSSEGLADTDTQYF.

This clone was seen a handful of times. This sequence joins TRBV5-4 and TRBJ1-5, with TRBD1 identical over 8 bases. V gave up 0 bases and J gave up 3 bases; unmatched junction bases: 2. The CDR3 consists of 15 residues. The germline gives CDR1 SGHNT, CDR2 YYREEE (reference sequence). CDR3 DNA: TGTGCCAGCAGCTTGGGGACAGGGAACAATCAGCCCCAGCATTTT. Its translation is CASSLGTGNNQPQHF.

V is TRBV29-1 and J is TRBJ2-1; 7 nucleotides agree with TRBD1. V was pared by 3 bases and J by 2 bases, with 4 bases of the junction left unmatched. Looked up from germline, CDR1 is SQVTM and CDR2 is ANQGSEA. The CDR3 consists of 14 residues. CDR3 loop: CSVEGTATYNEQFF. CDR3 bases: TGCAGCGTTGAGGGGACAGCTACCTACAATGAGCAGTTCTTC.

The chain recombines TRBV7-9 with TRBJ1-1; D ambiguous. V dropped 4 bases and J dropped 5 bases, with 11 bases sitting between them. The CDR3 extends over 13 amino acids. Germline loops: CDR1 SEHNR, CDR2 FQNEAQ (reference sequence). CDR3 in amino acids: CASSYSRGTEAFF. In nucleotides, the CDR3 is TGTGCCAGCAGCTACAGCCGGGGTACTGAAGCTTTCTTT. Full variable domain (remainder filled in from reference TRBV7-9 and TRBJ1-1): DTGVSQNPRHKITKRGQNVTFRCDPISEHNRLYWYRQTLGQGPEFLTYFQNEAQLEKSRLLSDRFSAERPKGSFSTLEIQRTEQGDSAMYLCASSYSRGTEAFFGQGTRLTVV.

The genes are TRBV5-1 and TRBJ2-7; tentative D call: TRBD1 (6 bases). Trimming removed 9 bases from V and 2 bases from J, with 18 bases in between. The CDR3 runs to 14 residues. CDR1 is SGHRS, CDR2 YFSETQ, per germline. The CDR3 reads CATSPGERTYEQYF. The CDR3 DNA sequence: TGCGCCACCTCACCAGGGGAAAGGACCTACGAGCAGTACTTC. The variable domain in full, with the rest retrieved from reference TRBV5-1 and TRBJ2-7, is KAGVTQTPRYLIKTRGQQVTLSCSPISGHRSVSWYQQTPGQGLQFLFEYFSETQRNKGNFPGRFSGRQFSNSRSEMNVSTLELGDSALYLCATSPGERTYEQYFGPGTRLTVT.